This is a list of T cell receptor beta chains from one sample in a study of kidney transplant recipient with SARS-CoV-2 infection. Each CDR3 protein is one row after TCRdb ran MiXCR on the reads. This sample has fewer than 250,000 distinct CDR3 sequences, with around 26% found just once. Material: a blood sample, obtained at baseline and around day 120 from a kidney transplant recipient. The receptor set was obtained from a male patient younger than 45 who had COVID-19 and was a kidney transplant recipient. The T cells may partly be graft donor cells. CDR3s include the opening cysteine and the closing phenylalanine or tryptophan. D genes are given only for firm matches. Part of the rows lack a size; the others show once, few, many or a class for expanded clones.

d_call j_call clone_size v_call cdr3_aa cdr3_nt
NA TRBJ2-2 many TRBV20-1 CSASPRSDTGELFF TGCAGTGCTAGTCCCCGTTCGGACACCGGGGAGCTGTTTTTT
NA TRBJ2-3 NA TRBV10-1 CASSEGWGTDTQYF TGCGCCAGCAGTGAGGGATGGGGCACAGATACGCAGTATTTT
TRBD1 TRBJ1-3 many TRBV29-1 CSVGSGQGSGNTIYF TGCAGCGTTGGTTCCGGACAGGGGTCTGGAAACACCATATATTTT
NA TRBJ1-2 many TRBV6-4 CASSDTYGYTF TGTGCCAGCAGCGACACCTATGGCTACACCTTC
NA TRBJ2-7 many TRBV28 CASSLKQPGDEQYF TGTGCCAGCAGTTTAAAACAGCCGGGGGACGAGCAGTACTTC
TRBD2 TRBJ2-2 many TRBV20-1 CSAEPQPGQVGLRLAGLNTGELFF TGCAGTGCTGAACCTCAACCGGGACAGGTGGGCCTCCGACTAGCGGGACTGAACACCGGGGAGCTGTTTTTT
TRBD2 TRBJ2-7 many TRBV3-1 CASSQGLAGGYEQYF TGTGCCAGCAGCCAAGGACTAGCGGGGGGCTACGAGCAGTACTTC
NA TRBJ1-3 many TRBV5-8 CASSWGGTSGNTIYF TGTGCCAGCAGCTGGGGGGGGACCTCTGGAAACACCATATATTTT
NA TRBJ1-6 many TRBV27 CASSLQGSPLHF TGTGCCAGCAGTTTACAGGGTTCACCCCTCCACTTT
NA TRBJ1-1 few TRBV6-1 CASSQEQGIETEAFF TGTGCCAGCAGCCAGGAACAGGGTATAGAGACTGAAGCTTTCTTT
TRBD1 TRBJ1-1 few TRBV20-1 CSAINRGSEAFF TGCAGTGCTATTAACAGGGGCTCTGAAGCTTTCTTT
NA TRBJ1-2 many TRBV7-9 CASSNDRYHGKTYGYTF TGTGCCAGCAGCAATGATAGATACCATGGAAAGACCTATGGCTACACCTTC
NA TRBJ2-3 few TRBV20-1 CSAPRGSGADTQYF TGCAGTGCCCCCCGAGGATCAGGAGCAGATACGCAGTATTTT
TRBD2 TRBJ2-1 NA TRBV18 CASSLFKTSGANEQFF TGTGCCAGCTCACTCTTTAAAACTAGCGGAGCCAATGAGCAGTTCTTC
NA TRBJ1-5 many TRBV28 CASSPGGGAPSNQPQHF TGTGCCAGCAGCCCCGGAGGTGGAGCTCCGAGCAATCAGCCCCAGCATTTT
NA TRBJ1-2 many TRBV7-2 CASSSTRGALDGYTF TGTGCCAGCAGCTCCACACGGGGCGCGTTGGATGGCTACACCTTC
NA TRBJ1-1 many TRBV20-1 CSAVPGTVNTEAFF TGCAGTGCTGTCCCCGGGACGGTGAACACTGAAGCTTTCTTT
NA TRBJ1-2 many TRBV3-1 CASSGLGTLRKTYGYTF TGTGCCAGCAGCGGGTTGGGCACCCTTCGAAAGACCTATGGCTACACCTTC
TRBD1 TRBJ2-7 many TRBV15 CATSLDRGQGYEQYF TGTGCCACCAGCCTAGATAGGGGACAGGGCTACGAGCAGTACTTC
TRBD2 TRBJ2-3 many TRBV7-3 CASADPGTSEIGTDTQYF TGTGCCAGCGCTGATCCCGGGACTAGTGAGATTGGCACAGATACGCAGTATTTT
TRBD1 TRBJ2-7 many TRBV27 CAARGLDRGTYEQYF TGTGCCGCGAGGGGCCTGGACAGGGGGACCTACGAGCAGTACTTC
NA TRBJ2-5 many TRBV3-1 CASSCLNPISFSETQYF TGTGCCAGCAGCTGCCTTAATCCCATTTCTTTCTCTGAGACCCAGTACTTC
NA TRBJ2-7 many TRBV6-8 CASSEGDKQYF TGTGCCAGCAGTGAAGGGGACAAGCAGTACTTC
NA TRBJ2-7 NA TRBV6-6 CASSPPGSYERYF TGTGCCAGCAGTCCGCCTGGGTCCTACGAGCGGTACTTC
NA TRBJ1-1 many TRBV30 CAWGQYNTEAFF TGTGCCTGGGGACAGTATAACACTGAAGCTTTCTTT
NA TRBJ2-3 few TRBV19 CASSTVTDTQYF TGTGCCAGTAGTACCGTAACAGATACGCAGTATTTT
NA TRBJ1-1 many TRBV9 CASSRGHLNTEAFF TGTGCCAGCAGCAGGGGACACCTGAACACTGAAGCTTTCTTT
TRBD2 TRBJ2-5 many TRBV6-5 CASFETGLAQETQYF TGTGCCAGCTTTGAGACTGGACTAGCCCAAGAGACCCAGTACTTC
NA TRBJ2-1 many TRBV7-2 CASSNRDNEQFF TGTGCCAGCAGCAACAGGGACAATGAGCAGTTCTTC
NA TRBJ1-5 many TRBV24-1 CATSTYLAGGNQPQHF TGTGCCACCAGTACGTACCTAGCGGGGGGGAATCAGCCCCAGCATTTT
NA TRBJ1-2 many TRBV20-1 CSANLGVFRQTYGYTF TGCAGTGCAAATCTGGGAGTATTCAGGCAGACCTATGGCTACACCTTC
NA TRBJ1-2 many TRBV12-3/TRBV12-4 CASSCRRTAGKTYGYTF TGTGCCAGCAGTTGTCGACGCACAGCAGGAAAGACCTATGGCTACACCTTC
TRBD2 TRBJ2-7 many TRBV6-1 CASSQGTRAYEQYF TGTGCCAGCTCGCAAGGGACTAGAGCCTACGAGCAGTACTTC
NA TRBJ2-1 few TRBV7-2 CASSLGGLGGGNEQFF TGTGCCAGCAGCTTAGGAGGATTAGGGGGGGGCAATGAGCAGTTCTTC
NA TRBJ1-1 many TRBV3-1 CASSIKDPISIRTEAFF TGTGCCAGCAGCATAAAAGATCCCATTTCAATTCGCACTGAAGCTTTCTTT
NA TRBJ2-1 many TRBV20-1 CSAVRFGGGDEQFF TGCAGTGCTGTCCGGTTTGGGGGTGGCGATGAGCAGTTCTTC
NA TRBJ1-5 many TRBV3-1 CASSQGWGGGQPQHF TGTGCCAGCAGCCAAGGCTGGGGGGGCGGGCAGCCCCAGCATTTT
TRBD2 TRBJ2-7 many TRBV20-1 CSAQSGSGDEQYF TGCAGTGCCCAGAGCGGGAGTGGTGACGAGCAGTACTTC
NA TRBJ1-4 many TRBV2 CASNLGGIFEKLFF TGTGCCAGCAATTTAGGCGGGATTTTTGAAAAACTGTTTTTT
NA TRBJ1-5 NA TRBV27 CASSLIRGSQPQHF TGTGCCAGCAGTTTGATACGAGGGAGTCAGCCCCAGCATTTT
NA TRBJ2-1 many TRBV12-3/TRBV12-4 CASSNPSGNEQFF TGTGCCAGCAGTAACCCTAGTGGCAATGAGCAGTTCTTC
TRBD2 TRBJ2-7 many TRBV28 CASSPPGTSAYEQYF TGTGCCAGCAGTCCCCCCGGGACTAGCGCTTACGAGCAGTACTTC
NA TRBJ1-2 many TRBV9 CASFSWYSRKTYGYTF TGTGCCAGCTTTTCTTGGTACTCAAGAAAGACCTATGGCTACACCTTC
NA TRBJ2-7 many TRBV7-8 CASSLEGQTYEQYF TGTGCCAGCAGCTTAGAAGGCCAGACCTACGAGCAGTACTTC
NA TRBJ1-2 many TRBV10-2 CASSMTTTSRKTYGYTF TGCGCCAGCAGTATGACAACCACTTCTAGAAAGACCTATGGCTACACCTTC
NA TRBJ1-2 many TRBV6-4 CASSEMPSHGKTYGYTF TGTGCCAGCAGTGAGATGCCCTCACACGGAAAGACCTATGGCTACACCTTC
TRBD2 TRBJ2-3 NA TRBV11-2 CASRLGRGRSTDTQYF TGTGCCAGCAGGTTAGGCCGCGGGAGGTCGACAGATACGCAGTATTTT
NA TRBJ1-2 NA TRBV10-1 CTSSLGVNYGYTF TGCACCAGCAGTCTCGGGGTTAACTATGGCTACACCTTC
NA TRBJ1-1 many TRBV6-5 CASSDAGKNTEAFF TGTGCCAGCAGTGACGCCGGGAAGAACACTGAAGCTTTCTTT
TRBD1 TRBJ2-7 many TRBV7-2 CASSSGTGGYGQYF TGTGCCAGCAGCTCCGGGACAGGGGGCTACGGGCAGTACTTC
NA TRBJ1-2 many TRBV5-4 CASPPRVPGKTYGYTF TGTGCCAGCCCGCCGCGCGTACCAGGAAAGACCTATGGCTACACCTTC
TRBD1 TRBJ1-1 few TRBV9 CASSVPATGSVPEAFF TGTGCCAGCAGCGTCCCGGCGACAGGGAGTGTCCCTGAAGCTTTCTTT
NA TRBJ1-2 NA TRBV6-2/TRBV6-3 CASSHVLWCWKTYGYTF TGTGCCAGCAGTCACGTCCTGTGGTGCTGGAAGACCTATGGCTACACCTTC
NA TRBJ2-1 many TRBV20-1 CSALESSYNEQFF TGCAGTGCGTTAGAGAGCTCCTACAATGAGCAGTTCTTC
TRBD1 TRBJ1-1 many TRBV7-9 CASSSGQVVRAFF TGTGCCAGCAGTTCTGGACAGGTTGTTCGAGCTTTCTTT
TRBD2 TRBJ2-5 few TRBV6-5 CASTPPGGLAGYQETQYF TGTGCCAGCACCCCCCCGGGGGGGTTAGCGGGGTACCAAGAGACCCAGTACTTC
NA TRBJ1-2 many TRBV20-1 CSASWVRAGAFYGYTF TGCAGTGCTAGTTGGGTGAGGGCAGGGGCGTTCTATGGCTACACCTTC